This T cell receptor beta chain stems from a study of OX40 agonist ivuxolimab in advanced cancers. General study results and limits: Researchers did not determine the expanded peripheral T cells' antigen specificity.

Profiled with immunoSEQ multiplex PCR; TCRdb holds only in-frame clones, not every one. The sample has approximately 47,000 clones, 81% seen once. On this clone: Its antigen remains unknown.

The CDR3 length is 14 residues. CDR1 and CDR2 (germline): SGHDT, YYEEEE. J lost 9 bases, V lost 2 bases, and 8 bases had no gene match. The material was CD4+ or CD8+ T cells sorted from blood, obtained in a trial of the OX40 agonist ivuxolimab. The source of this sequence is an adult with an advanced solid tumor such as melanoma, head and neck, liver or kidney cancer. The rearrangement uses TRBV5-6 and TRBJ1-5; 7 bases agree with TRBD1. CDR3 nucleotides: TGTGCCAGCAGCTTTGGGCAGGGGGGGCGGCCCCAGCATTTT. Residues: CASSFGQGGRPQHF.